This entry lists 21 T cell receptor beta chains sequenced from one sample in a study of patients and donors after allogeneic stem cell transplantation. Via MiXCR, TCRdb re-called the RT-PCR reads, giving one row per CDR3 protein. The sample yields some 160,000 distinct CDR3 sequences, approximately 22% seen once. Source material: blood, either unsorted or a sorted T cell fraction (not recorded which). Receptor source: a human donor who was either an allogeneic HSCT recipient or a stem cell or donor lymphocyte infusion donor (not recorded which). It is not recorded whose cells these are; they may come from a transplant donor.

The rearrangement uses TRBV7-2 and TRBJ1-1, with D possibly being TRBD1 (5 bases). The CDR3 covers 12 residues. Germline V gene lookup returns CDR1 SGHTA and CDR2 FQGNSA. V lost 5 bases, J lost 8 bases, and 12 bases lay in between. This chain's CDR3 is CASSPWGSEAFF. In nucleotides, the CDR3 is TGTGCCAGCAGCCCTTGGGGCTCCGAAGCTTTCTTT.

This clonotype was observed a handful of times. The chain employs TRBV4-2 and TRBJ1-2; maybe TRBD1 (5 bases). With 0 bases removed from V and 7 bases from J, the gap between germline ends came to 15 bases. CDR3 size: 15 residues. The germline V gene encodes CDR1 LGHNA and CDR2 YNFKEQ. CDR3 in amino acids: CASSQEIELGVGYTF. In DNA form, the CDR3 reads TGTGCCAGCAGCCAAGAAATCGAGTTAGGGGTTGGCTACACCTTC.

This clonotype was seen many times. The V and J genes are TRBV7-9 and TRBJ1-4; D gene ambiguous. This CDR3 is 13 amino acids long. Between the trimmed V and J ends, which lost 5 bases and 0 bases, there was a span of 4 bases. Germline CDR1 reads SEHNR; CDR2 reads FQNEAQ (reference sequence). CDR3 DNA sequence: TGTGCCAGCAGCCAAACAACTAATGAAAAACTGTTTTTT. It translates to CASSQTTNEKLFF.

This clonotype was seen ten or more times. This rearrangement joins TRBV20-1 to TRBJ1-2; 10 bases fit TRBD1. The CDR3 runs to 14 residues. Germline V lookup: CDR1 DFQATT, CDR2 SNEGSKA (reference sequence). The V and J ends lost 5 bases and 8 bases, in that order; junction bases with no gene match: 11. The CDR3 DNA sequence: TGCAGTGCTGGGGCCGGGACAGGGGTACGGGGCTACACCTTC. As protein: CSAGAGTGVRGYTF.

The sample holds a few counts of this clonotype. This chain connects TRBV20-1 to TRBJ1-2; 7 bases match TRBD1. The length of the CDR3 is 14 residues. Unmatched junction bases numbered 10, after V lost 4 bases and J lost 5 bases. Germline V CDR1 and CDR2: DFQATT, SNEGSKA (reference sequence). The CDR3 DNA reads TGCAGTGCTAAAATCGATACAGGGGTATATGGCTACACCTTC. Translated: CSAKIDTGVYGYTF.

This chain uses TRBV11-2 with TRBJ1-1; TRBD1 matches at 7 bases. This CDR3 has 15 amino acids. Germline values: CDR1 SGHAT, CDR2 FQNNGV. V lost 4 bases and J lost 5; bases outside the gene matches: 10. The CDR3 DNA reads as TGTGCCAGCAGCTCCCGGGGGGACAGAGGGACTGAAGCTTTCTTT. Protein sequence: CASSSRGDRGTEAFF.

Only a few counts were recorded for this clonotype. V and J are TRBV15 and TRBJ1-5; unclear D gene. The ends were cut back, 0 bases at V and 0 bases at J, with 18 bases in the middle. The germline V gene has CDR1 LNHNV and CDR2 YYDKDF (reference sequence). The CDR3 sequence is 19 residues long. This CDR3 reads CATSRDLLADYYSNQPQHF. For the CDR3, the DNA is TGTGCCACCAGCAGAGATCTACTGGCGGATTACTATAGCAATCAGCCCCAGCATTTT.

This clonotype showed up just a few times. The chain joins TRBV6-1 to TRBJ2-2, with unresolved D. V shed 0 bases and J shed 7 bases, with 6 bases lying between them. The CDR3 contains 13 residues. Germline V gene lookup returns CDR1 MNHNS and CDR2 SASEGT. In DNA form, the CDR3 reads TGTGCCAGCAGTGAAGCGAGGAGCGGGGAGCTGTTTTTT. Its protein product is CASSEARSGELFF.

This clonotype was detected only a few times. The CDR3 is CASSLEGPTYEQYF. The CDR3 DNA reads TGCGCCAGCAGCTTGGAAGGTCCAACCTACGAGCAGTACTTC. This chain uses TRBV5-1 with TRBJ2-7, with D hard to call. Germline CDR1 reads SGHRS; CDR2 reads YFSETQ. The CDR3 has 14 amino acids. The V end lost 0 bases, the J end lost 2 bases, and 9 bases lay between the germline ends.

The V and J genes are TRBV20-1 and TRBJ1-2; D might be TRBD1 (5 bases). V was shortened by 1 base and J by 0 bases, with 12 bases between the two germline ends. Germline V gene sequence: CDR1 DFQATT, CDR2 SNEGSKA (reference sequence). The length of the CDR3 is 15 residues. CDR3 in DNA: TGCAGTGCTAGAGGAGGGGAAATCTCTAACTATGGCTACACCTTC. Encoded protein: CSARGGEISNYGYTF.

The V and J genes are TRBV12-3 or TRBV12-4 and TRBJ2-2; D gene ambiguous. This CDR3 contains 14 residues. V lost 5 bases and J lost 7, with 14 bases in between. For the CDR3, the DNA is TGTGCCAGCAGTCCACAATCTGGGGACGGGGAGCTGTTTTTT. Its translation is CASSPQSGDGELFF.

The CDR3 DNA reads TGTGCCAGCAGTAAACAGGGGAGGGCAGATACGCAGTATTTT. It codes for CASSKQGRADTQYF. V gene TRBV12-3 or TRBV12-4 combines with J gene TRBJ2-3, with D perhaps assigned TRBD1 or TRBD2 (7 bases each). V lost 5 bases, J lost 4 bases, and 13 bases lay in between. This CDR3 is built from 14 residues.

The sample holds a few counts of this clonotype. The chain couples TRBV6-6 to TRBJ2-7; 8 bases are a match to TRBD2. The CDR3 spans 16 residues. V was clipped by 2 bases and J by 3 bases; unmatched bases: 9. In germline, CDR1 is MNHNY, CDR2 SVGAGI (reference sequence). The CDR3 loop is CASSYGGLAGSYEQYF. DNA of the CDR3: TGTGCCAGCAGTTACGGGGGTTTAGCGGGAAGCTACGAGCAGTACTTC.

The V and J genes are TRBV6-5 and TRBJ1-2; 8 positions agree with TRBD1. Germline CDR1 is MNHEY and CDR2 is SVGAGI. The length of the CDR3 is 11 residues. Trimming took 6 bases from V and 10 from J; bases not matched to a gene: 4. DNA for the CDR3: TGTGCCAGCAGCGCGACAGGGGACTACACCTTC. This codes for CASSATGDYTF.

The table lists this clonotype with a few counts. This chain joins TRBV4-1 and TRBJ2-3; D unclear. There are 14 residues in the CDR3. From germline, CDR1 is MGHRA and CDR2 YSYEKL. V was clipped by 1 base and J by 1 base, with 6 bases between them. CDR3 bases: TGCGCCAGCAGCCAAGTCGATGGCACAGATACGCAGTATTTT. It encodes CASSQVDGTDTQYF.

The gene calls are TRBV5-1 and TRBJ2-5; D not resolved. Between the trimmed V and J ends, which lost 0 bases and 4 bases, there was a span of 13 bases. This CDR3 spans 15 amino acids. Germline assignment: CDR1 SGHRS and CDR2 YFSETQ. The CDR3 loop is CASSLGEGYPETQYF. The CDR3 region has the DNA TGCGCCAGCAGCTTGGGGGAAGGGTACCCAGAGACCCAGTACTTC.

In this sample, this clonotype turned up a few times. The rearrangement uses TRBV10-3 and TRBJ2-3; D uncertain. The V gene's germline CDR1 is ENHRY and CDR2 SYGVKD. The V end was cut by 5 bases, the J end by 0 bases, with 9 bases between. CDR3 length equals 14 residues. The CDR3 sequence is CAISPTASTDTQYF. CDR3 bases: TGTGCCATCAGTCCAACGGCGAGCACAGATACGCAGTATTTT.

This rearrangement joins TRBV12-3 or TRBV12-4 to TRBJ1-2; D call uncertain. V lost 6 bases and J 5 bases, leaving 7 bases between the germline ends. This CDR3 is 11 amino acids long. The CDR3 loop is CASRYLYGYTF. In DNA form, the CDR3 reads TGTGCCAGCAGATACTTGTATGGCTACACCTTC.

This clonotype was counted between two and nine times. The chain joins TRBV9 to TRBJ2-1, with D possibly matching TRBD2 (5 bases). The V end lost 4 bases, the J end lost 8 bases, and 22 bases lay between the germline ends. CDR3 length equals 16 residues. Germline V gives CDR1 SGDLS, CDR2 YYNGEE. The CDR3 loop is CASSPALTTKSYEQFF. In DNA, the CDR3 is TGTGCCAGCAGCCCGGCTTTGACGACTAAGTCCTATGAGCAGTTCTTC.

The rearrangement uses TRBV5-1 and TRBJ1-1; 9 bases are shared with TRBD1. The germline CDR1 and CDR2 sequences are SGHRS and YFSETQ. The CDR3 runs 16 residues. The trim removed 1 base at V and 0 bases at J, leaving 4 bases unmatched. CDR3 sequence reads: CASSLLGTGLNTEAFF. Written as DNA, the CDR3 is TGCGCCAGCAGCTTGCTAGGGACAGGGTTGAACACTGAAGCTTTCTTT.

The CDR3 is CASSPGQVRSEAFF. The CDR3 DNA sequence: TGTGCCAGCTCACCGGGACAGGTTCGCTCTGAAGCTTTCTTT. The chain carries TRBV18 and TRBJ1-1, with TRBD1 matching 8 bases. The ends lost 3 bases at V and 6 bases at J; junction bases unmatched: 6. The CDR3 has 14 amino acids. The V gene's germline CDR1 is KGHSH and CDR2 LQKENI.